This TCR beta chain was sequenced during a study of T cells in Graves' hyperthyroidism and ophthalmopathy. The CDR3 consists of 17 residues. V lost 0 bases, J lost 2 bases, and 16 bases lay in between. Germline lookup yields CDR1 SGHDN and CDR2 FVKESK. This clonotype was observed at least ten times. Amplified regions were TCR beta CDR3 sequences from RNA transcripts. HTBI primers were used for first-round RT-PCR of the TCR CDR3. In TCRdb, the multiplex PCR reads were re-called with MiXCR into one record per CDR3 protein. Here the sample spans 730,000 or so distinct CDR3 sequences, 15% to 20% being singletons.

Sequencing was performed on blood. The chain is built from TRBV14 and TRBJ2-5, with a possible D match to TRBD1 (5 bases). The TCR comes from a woman between 45 and 65 years old with Graves' hyperthyroidism that later progressed to Graves' ophthalmopathy. The CDR3 here is CASSQEGVDNWQETQYF. CDR3 DNA: TGTGCCAGCAGCCAAGAAGGGGTGGACAACTGGCAAGAGACCCAGTACTTC.